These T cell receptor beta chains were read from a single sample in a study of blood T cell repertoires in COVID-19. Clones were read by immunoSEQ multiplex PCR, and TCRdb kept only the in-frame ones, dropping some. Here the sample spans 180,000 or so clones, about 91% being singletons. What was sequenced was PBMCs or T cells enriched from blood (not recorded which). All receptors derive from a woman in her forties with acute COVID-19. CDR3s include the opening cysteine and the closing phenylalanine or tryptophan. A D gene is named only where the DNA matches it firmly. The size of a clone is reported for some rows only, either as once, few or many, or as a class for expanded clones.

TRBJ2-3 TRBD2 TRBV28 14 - CASSFRLATDTQYF TGTGCCAGCAGCTTTCGACTAGCCACAGATACGCAGTATTTT
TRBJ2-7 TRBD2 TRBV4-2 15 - CASSTRTSGSGEQYF TGTGCCAGCAGCACGCGTACTAGCGGGAGCGGCGAGCAGTACTTC
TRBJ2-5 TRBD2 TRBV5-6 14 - CASRPGTSGETQYF TGTGCCAGCAGGCCCGGGACTAGTGGCGAGACCCAGTACTTC
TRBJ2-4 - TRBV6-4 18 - CATQIPLTPTLAKNIQYF TGTGCCACACAGATCCCATTAACCCCCACTCTAGCCAAAAACATTCAGTACTTC
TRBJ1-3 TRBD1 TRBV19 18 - CASSNPPDRTVSGNTIYF TGTGCCAGTAGTAACCCACCGGACAGGACCGTCTCTGGAAACACCATATATTTT
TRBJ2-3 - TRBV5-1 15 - CASRPSGSPTDTQYF TGCGCCAGCAGACCTTCCGGGAGTCCCACAGATACGCAGTATTTT
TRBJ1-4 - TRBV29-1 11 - CSVASNEKLFF TGCAGCGTTGCTTCCAATGAAAAACTGTTTTTT
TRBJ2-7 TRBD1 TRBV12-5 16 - CASGFSKGQGDYEQYF TGTGCTAGTGGTTTCTCGAAGGGACAGGGGGATTACGAGCAGTACTTC
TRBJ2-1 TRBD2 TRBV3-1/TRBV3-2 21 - CASSQDFGTSGRGRLGNEQFF TGTGCCAGCAGCCAAGATTTCGGGACTAGCGGGAGGGGTCGGTTGGGCAATGAGCAGTTCTTC
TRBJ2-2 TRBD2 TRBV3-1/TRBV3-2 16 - CASSQRSGGETGELFF TGTGCCAGCAGCCAACGTAGCGGGGGAGAAACCGGGGAGCTGTTTTTT
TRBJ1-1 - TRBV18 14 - CASSPPQGNTEAFF TGTGCCAGCTCACCACCTCAGGGGAACACTGAAGCTTTCTTT
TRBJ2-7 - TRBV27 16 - CASSLSGPRHGDEQYF TGTGCCAGCAGTTTGTCAGGCCCCCGGCATGGTGACGAGCAGTACTTC
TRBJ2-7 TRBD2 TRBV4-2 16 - CASSPRLAGEQDEQYF TGTGCCAGCAGCCCCCGACTAGCGGGAGAACAAGACGAGCAGTACTTC
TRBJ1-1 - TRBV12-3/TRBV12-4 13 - CASKHRANTEAFF TGTGCCAGCAAACACAGGGCGAACACTGAAGCTTTCTTT
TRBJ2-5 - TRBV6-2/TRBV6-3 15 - CASSRGPGLQETQYF TGTGCCAGCAGCCGAGGACCGGGACTCCAAGAGACCCAGTACTTC
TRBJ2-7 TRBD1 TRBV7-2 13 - CASSLGTGLEQYF TGTGCCAGCAGCTTAGGGACAGGGCTCGAGCAGTACTTC
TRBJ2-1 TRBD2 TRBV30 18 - CAWSRGRTGLASYNEQFF TGTGCCTGGAGTCGAGGCAGAACGGGACTAGCGAGCTACAATGAGCAGTTCTTC
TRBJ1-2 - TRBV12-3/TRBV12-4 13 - CASSIRDTGRYTF TGTGCCAGCAGCATCCGGGACACAGGACGCTACACCTTC
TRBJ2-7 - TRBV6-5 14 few CASSYDTYRSEQYF TGTGCCAGCAGTTACGATACGTACAGATCCGAGCAGTACTTC
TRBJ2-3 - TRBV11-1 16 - CASSLDFSGGTDTQYF TGTGCCAGCAGCTTAGATTTTAGCGGCGGCACAGATACGCAGTATTTT
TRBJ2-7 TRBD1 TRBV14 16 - CASSQGRAGGAYEQYF TGTGCCAGCAGCCAAGGCAGGGCAGGGGGCGCCTACGAGCAGTACTTC
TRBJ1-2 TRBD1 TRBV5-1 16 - CASSLVLRQGQSGYTF TGCGCCAGCAGCTTGGTCCTCCGACAGGGCCAGAGTGGCTACACCTTC
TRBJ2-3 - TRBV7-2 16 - CASSLWTGGEADTQYF TGTGCCAGCAGCTTATGGACAGGAGGGGAGGCAGATACGCAGTATTTT
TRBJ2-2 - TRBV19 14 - CASTGTTGPGELFF TGTGCCAGTACCGGGACAACGGGACCCGGGGAGCTGTTTTTT